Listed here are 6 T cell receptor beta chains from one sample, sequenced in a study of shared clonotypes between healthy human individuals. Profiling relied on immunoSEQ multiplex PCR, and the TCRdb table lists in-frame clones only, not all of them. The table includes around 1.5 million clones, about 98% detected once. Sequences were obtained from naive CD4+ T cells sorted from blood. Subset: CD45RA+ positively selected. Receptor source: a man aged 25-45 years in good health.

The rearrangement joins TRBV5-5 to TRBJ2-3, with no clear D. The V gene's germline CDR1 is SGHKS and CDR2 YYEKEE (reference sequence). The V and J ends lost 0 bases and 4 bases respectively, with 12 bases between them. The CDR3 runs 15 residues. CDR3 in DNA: TGTGCCAGCAGCTTGGCTGGCTTGGGTGCAGATACGCAGTATTTT. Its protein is CASSLAGLGADTQYF.

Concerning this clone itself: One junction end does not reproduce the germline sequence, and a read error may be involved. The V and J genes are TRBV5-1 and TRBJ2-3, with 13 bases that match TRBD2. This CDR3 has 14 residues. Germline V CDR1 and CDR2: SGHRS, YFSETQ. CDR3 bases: TGCGCCAGCAGCTGGGACACTCACGGGACTAGCGGGAAATTT. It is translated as CASSWDTHGTSGKF.

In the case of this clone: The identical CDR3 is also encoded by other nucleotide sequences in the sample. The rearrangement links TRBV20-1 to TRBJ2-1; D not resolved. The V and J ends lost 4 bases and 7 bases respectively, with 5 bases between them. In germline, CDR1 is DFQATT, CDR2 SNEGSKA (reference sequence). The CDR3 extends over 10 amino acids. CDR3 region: CSAIGNEQFF. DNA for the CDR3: TGCAGTGCTATTGGGAATGAGCAGTTCTTC.

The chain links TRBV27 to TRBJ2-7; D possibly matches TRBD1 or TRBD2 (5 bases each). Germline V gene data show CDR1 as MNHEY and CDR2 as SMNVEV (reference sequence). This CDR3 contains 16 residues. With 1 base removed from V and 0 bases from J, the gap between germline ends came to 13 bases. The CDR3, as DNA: TGTGCCAGCAGTTTATTAGCCAGGGCGGGCTCCTACGAGCAGTACTTC. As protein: CASSLLARAGSYEQYF.

CDR3 nucleotides: TGCGCCAGCAGCCGTTTGACAGGTTCAACTAATGAAAAACTGTTTTTT. Its translation is CASSRLTGSTNEKLFF. The chain uses TRBV4-3 and TRBJ1-4; possible D gene TRBD1, 6 bases. The CDR3 contains 16 residues. Per the germline V gene, CDR1 is LGHNA and CDR2 is YSLEER. Trimming stripped 4 bases from V and 0 bases from J, with 12 bases between.

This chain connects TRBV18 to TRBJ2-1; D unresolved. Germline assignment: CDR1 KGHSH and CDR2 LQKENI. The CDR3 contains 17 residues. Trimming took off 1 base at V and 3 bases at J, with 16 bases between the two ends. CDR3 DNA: TGTGCCAGCTCACCACTCGGAGCGCCGGGTTACTACAATGAGCAGTTCTTC. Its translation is CASSPLGAPGYYNEQFF.